Below are 17 T cell receptor beta chains sequenced from a single sample in a study of blood T cell repertoires in COVID-19. TCRdb's copy holds only in-frame clones and misses some; the assay was immunoSEQ multiplex PCR. The data show 150,000 to 200,000 clones, around 82% seen once. Sequencing was carried out using peripheral blood. These receptors all come from a human donor with acute or convalescent COVID-19. The donor label of this sample is uncertain.

The V call is TRBV19, the J call TRBJ1-1; 7 bases fit TRBD1. The germline V gene has CDR1 LNHDA and CDR2 SQIVND (reference sequence). This CDR3 region has 13 residues. The junction had 5 bases not matched to a gene; V was cut back by 5 bases and J by 5 bases. The chain's CDR3 is CASSSQGRTEAFF. The CDR3, as DNA: TGTGCCAGTAGTTCACAGGGGAGGACTGAAGCTTTCTTT. The full variable domain, rest sourced from reference TRBV19 and TRBJ1-1, is DGGITQSPKYLFRKEGQNVTLSCEQNLNHDAMYWYRQDPGQGLRLIYYSQIVNDFQKGDIAEGYSVSREKKESFPLTVTSAQKNPTAFYLCASSSQGRTEAFFGQGTRLTVV.

V is TRBV6-6 and J is TRBJ1-5; 7 bases map to TRBD1. CDR3 length: 16 amino acids. V shed 0 bases and J 4 bases; nucleotides not matched to a gene: 6. In germline, CDR1 is MNHNY, CDR2 SVGAGI (reference sequence). The CDR3 DNA reads TGTGCCAGCAGTTACTCTAGAGACAGGGCTAATCAGCCCCAGCATTTT. Its protein is CASSYSRDRANQPQHF.

The gene calls are TRBV14 and TRBJ2-1; a weak D match, TRBD2 (6 bases). Looked up from germline, CDR1 is SGHDN and CDR2 is FVKESK. Trimming pared 1 base from V and 3 bases from J, leaving 10 bases between. This CDR3 spans 15 amino acids. The CDR3 region is CASSQGLEVYNEQFF. DNA of the CDR3: TGTGCCAGCAGCCAAGGACTAGAGGTCTACAATGAGCAGTTCTTC.

The V and J genes are TRBV9 and TRBJ2-1, with 9 bases identical to TRBD2. The CDR3 runs to 16 residues. The ends lost 0 bases at V and 8 bases at J; junction bases unmatched: 9. CDR1 SGDLS and CDR2 YYNGEE come from the germline V gene. The CDR3: CASSVVGGGGIDEQFF. The CDR3 DNA follows: TGTGCCAGCAGCGTAGTCGGCGGGGGGGGCATAGATGAGCAGTTCTTC.

In this sample, this clone is medium-sized. This chain connects TRBV9 to TRBJ2-2; D is possibly TRBD1 (5 bases). There are 13 residues in the CDR3. Germline V CDR1 and CDR2: SGDLS, YYNGEE. Trimming shortened V by 6 bases and J by 1 base, and 7 bases separated the two germline ends. This CDR3 is CASNQGNTGELFF. The CDR3 DNA is TGTGCCAGCAATCAGGGGAACACCGGGGAGCTGTTTTTT.

The chain combines TRBV10-1 with TRBJ2-1; 14 nucleotides match TRBD2. The CDR3 spans 18 residues. From germline, CDR1 is WNHNN and CDR2 SYGVQD (reference sequence). Losses at the gene ends were 3 bases for V and 9 bases for J; bases not matched to a gene: 13. The CDR3 DNA reads as TGCGCCAGCAGTGACCCCAAACGACTAGCGGGGGGGCCTGGTGAGCAGTTCTTC. As protein: CASSDPKRLAGGPGEQFF.

This chain connects TRBV29-1 to TRBJ2-5; D may be TRBD1 (6 bases). This CDR3 comprises 14 residues. From germline, CDR1 is SQVTM and CDR2 ANQGSEA. V was shortened by 6 bases and J by 7 bases, with 21 bases between the two germline ends. The CDR3 loop is CSVGTSTEGGTQYF. DNA of the CDR3: TGCAGCGTCGGGACCTCGACCGAAGGGGGGACCCAGTACTTC.

This clone came up a few times. The gene calls are TRBV7-8 and TRBJ1-1; no clear D gene. The ends were cut back, 0 bases at V and 6 bases at J, with 11 bases in the middle. Germline CDR1 is SGHVS and CDR2 is FQNEAQ. This CDR3 has 14 residues. CDR3 amino acids: CASSLAIELAEAFF. The CDR3 nucleotides read TGTGCCAGCAGCTTAGCCATTGAACTCGCTGAAGCTTTCTTT.

This chain uses TRBV27 with TRBJ1-6; 8 bases agree with TRBD1. The CDR3 sequence is 17 residues long. Germline V gene sequence: CDR1 MNHEY, CDR2 SMNVEV (reference sequence). After removal of 0 bases from V and 7 bases from J, the junction contained 8 bases not matched to a gene. CDR3 in DNA: TGTGCCAGCAGTTTATCGTGGCAGGGGGCCCCCAATTCACCCCTCCACTTT. It yields the protein CASSLSWQGAPNSPLHF.

The chain is built from TRBV29-1 and TRBJ1-2; D not resolved. Trimming took 7 bases from V and 0 from J, leaving 15 bases between them. Germline V gene lookup returns CDR1 SQVTM and CDR2 ANQGSEA. CDR3 size: 14 residues. The CDR3 sequence: CSAPSGGTNYGYTF. The CDR3 DNA is TGCAGCGCTCCAAGTGGCGGAACTAACTATGGCTACACCTTC.

The rearrangement uses TRBV5-1 and TRBJ2-6; 10 bases are a match to TRBD1. Germline V lookup: CDR1 SGHRS, CDR2 YFSETQ. Germline trimming cut 4 bases from V and 1 base from J; bases unmatched to any gene: 8. This CDR3 has 18 amino acids. For the CDR3, the DNA is TGCGCCAGCAGCCTCGGAGGGACAGGGGCTTCTGGGGCCAACGTCCTGACTTTC. Amino acid sequence: CASSLGGTGASGANVLTF.

The chain recombines TRBV30 with TRBJ2-7, with D perhaps TRBD2 (6 bases). The ends were cut back, 2 bases at V and 0 bases at J, with 11 bases in the middle. Germline CDR1 is GTSNPN and CDR2 is SVGIG (reference sequence). CDR3 length: 14 amino acids. CDR3 region: CAWSKLASSYEQYF. CDR3 DNA: TGTGCCTGGAGTAAGCTAGCGAGCTCCTACGAGCAGTACTTC.

The chain employs TRBV27 and TRBJ2-3, with TRBD2 matching over 7 bases. The CDR3 sequence is 16 residues long. Germline trimming cut 6 bases from V and 7 bases from J; bases unmatched to any gene: 16. Germline V gene data show CDR1 as MNHEY and CDR2 as SMNVEV (reference sequence). For the CDR3, the DNA is TGTGCCAGCAGCTCCGGTCGAGGCGGGAGCGTCCATACGCAGTATTTT. Its protein is CASSSGRGGSVHTQYF.

The V call is TRBV6-5, the J call TRBJ1-2; D is unclear. Looked up from germline, CDR1 is MNHEY and CDR2 is SVGAGI. With 7 bases removed from V and 0 bases from J, the gap between germline ends came to 12 bases. The CDR3 has 14 residues. CDR3 amino acids: CASKSRETNYGYTF. For the CDR3, the DNA is TGTGCCAGCAAAAGCCGGGAGACTAACTATGGCTACACCTTC.

The J gene is TRBJ1-1, the V gene TRBV5-1, with D hard to call. Germline V gene sequence: CDR1 SGHRS, CDR2 YFSETQ. The CDR3 contains 15 residues. Deletions cut 0 bases from V and 1 base from J, with 10 bases between. The CDR3 loop reads CASSLAGNKNTEAFF. As DNA, the CDR3 is TGCGCCAGCAGCTTGGCGGGAAACAAGAACACTGAAGCTTTCTTT.

Concerning this clone: At the DNA level, this CDR3 is encoded by other sequences in the same sample as well. The gene calls are TRBV9 and TRBJ2-7; D unresolved. Germline V lookup: CDR1 SGDLS, CDR2 YYNGEE. This CDR3 is built from 13 residues. Trimming removed 0 bases from V and 0 bases from J, with 4 bases in between. The CDR3 sequence: CASSVDSSYEQYF. For the CDR3, the DNA is TGTGCCAGCAGCGTAGACAGCTCCTACGAGCAGTACTTC.

The V call is TRBV20-1, the J call TRBJ1-2; D unresolved. The CDR3 spans 8 residues. With 4 bases removed from V and 10 bases from J, the gap between germline ends came to 4 bases. From germline, CDR1 is DFQATT and CDR2 SNEGSKA (reference sequence). CDR3 in amino acids: CSATSYTF. The DNA for the CDR3 is TGCAGTGCTACATCCTACACCTTC.